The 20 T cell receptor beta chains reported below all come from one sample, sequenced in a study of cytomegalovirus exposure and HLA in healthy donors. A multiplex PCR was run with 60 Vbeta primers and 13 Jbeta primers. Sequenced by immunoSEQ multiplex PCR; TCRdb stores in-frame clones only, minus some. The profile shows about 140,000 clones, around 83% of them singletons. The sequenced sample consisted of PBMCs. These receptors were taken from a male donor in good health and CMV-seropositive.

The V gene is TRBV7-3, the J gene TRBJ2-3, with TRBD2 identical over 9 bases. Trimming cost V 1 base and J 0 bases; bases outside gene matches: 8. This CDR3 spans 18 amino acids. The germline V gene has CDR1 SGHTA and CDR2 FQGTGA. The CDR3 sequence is CASSLIGGTSRSTDTQYF. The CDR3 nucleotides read TGTGCCAGCAGCTTAATTGGTGGGACTAGCAGAAGCACAGATACGCAGTATTTT.

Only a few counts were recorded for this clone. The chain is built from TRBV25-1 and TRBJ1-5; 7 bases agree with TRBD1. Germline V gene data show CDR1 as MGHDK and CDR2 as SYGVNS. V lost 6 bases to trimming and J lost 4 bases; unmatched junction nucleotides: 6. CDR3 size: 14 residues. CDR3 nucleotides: TGTGCCAGCAGCCGAGGGACAGAAAATCAGCCCCAGCATTTT. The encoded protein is CASSRGTENQPQHF.

The CDR3 sequence is CASSVRLERSYNEQFF. CDR3 nucleotides: TGTGCCAGCAGCGTAAGGCTGGAGCGCTCCTACAATGAGCAGTTCTTC. This chain joins TRBV9 and TRBJ2-1; no definite D call. CDR3 length: 16 amino acids. The germline gives CDR1 SGDLS, CDR2 YYNGEE. Trimming cost V 1 base and J 0 bases, with 11 bases left between them.

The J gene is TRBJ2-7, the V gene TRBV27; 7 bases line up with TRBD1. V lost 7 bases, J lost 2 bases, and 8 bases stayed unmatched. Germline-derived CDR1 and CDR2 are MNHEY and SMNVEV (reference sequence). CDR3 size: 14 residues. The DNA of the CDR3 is TGTGCCAGCACTCAAGGGCAGGGGGCCTACGAGCAGTACTTC. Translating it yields CASTQGQGAYEQYF.

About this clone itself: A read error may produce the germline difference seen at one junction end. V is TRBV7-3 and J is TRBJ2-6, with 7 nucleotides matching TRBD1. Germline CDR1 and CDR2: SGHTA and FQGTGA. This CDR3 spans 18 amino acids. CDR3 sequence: CASSPLGFGAKGANILTF. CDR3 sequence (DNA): TGTGCCAGCAGTCCGTTGGGTTTTGGGGCGAAGGGGGCCAACATCCTGACTTTC.

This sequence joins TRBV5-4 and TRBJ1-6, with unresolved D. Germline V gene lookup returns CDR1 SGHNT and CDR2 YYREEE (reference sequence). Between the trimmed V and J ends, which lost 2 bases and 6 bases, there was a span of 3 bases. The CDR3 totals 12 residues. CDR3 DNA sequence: TGTGCCAGCAGCTTTCTTAATTCACCCCTCCACTTT. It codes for CASSFLNSPLHF.

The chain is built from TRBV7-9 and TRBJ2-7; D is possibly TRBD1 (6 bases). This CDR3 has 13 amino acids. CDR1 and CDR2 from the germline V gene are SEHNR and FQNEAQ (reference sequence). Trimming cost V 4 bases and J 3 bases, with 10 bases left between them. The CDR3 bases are TGTGCCAGCAGCTCGGGACAAAACTACGAGCAGTACTTC. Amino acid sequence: CASSSGQNYEQYF.

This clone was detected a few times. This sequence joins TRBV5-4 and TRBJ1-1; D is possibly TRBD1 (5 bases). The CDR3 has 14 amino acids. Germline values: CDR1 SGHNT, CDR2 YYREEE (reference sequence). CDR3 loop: CETGNAGMNTEAFF. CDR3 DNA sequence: TGTGAAACAGGAAACGCGGGGATGAACACTGAAGCTTTCTTT.

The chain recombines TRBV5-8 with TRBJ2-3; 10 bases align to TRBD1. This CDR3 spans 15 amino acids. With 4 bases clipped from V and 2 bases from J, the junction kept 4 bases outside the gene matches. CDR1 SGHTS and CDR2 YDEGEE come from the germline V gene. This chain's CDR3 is CASSPGQGNTDTQYF. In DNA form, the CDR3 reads TGTGCCAGCAGCCCGGGACAGGGGAACACAGATACGCAGTATTTT. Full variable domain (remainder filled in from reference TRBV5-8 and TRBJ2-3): EAGVTQSPTHLIKTRGQQATLRCSPISGHTSVYWYQQALGLGLQFLLWYDEGEERNRGNFPPRFSGRQFPNYSSELNVNALELEDSALYLCASSPGQGNTDTQYFGPGTRLTVL.

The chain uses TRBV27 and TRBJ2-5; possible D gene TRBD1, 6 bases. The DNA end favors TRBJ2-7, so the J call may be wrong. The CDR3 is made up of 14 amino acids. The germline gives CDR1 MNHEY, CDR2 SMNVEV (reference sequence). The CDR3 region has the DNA TGTGCCAGCAGTTTACAGGGGTCTGACTACGAGCAGTACTTC. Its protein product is CASSLQGSDYEQYF.

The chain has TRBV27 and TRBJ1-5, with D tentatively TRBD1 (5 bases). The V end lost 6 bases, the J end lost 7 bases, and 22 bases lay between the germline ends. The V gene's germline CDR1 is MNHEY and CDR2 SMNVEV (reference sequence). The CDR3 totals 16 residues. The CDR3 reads CASSPTVGRAGQPQHF. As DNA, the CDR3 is TGTGCCAGCAGCCCCACCGTGGGCAGGGCCGGCCAGCCCCAGCATTTT.

This CDR3 is CASSLERSRGTEAFF. The CDR3 DNA reads as TGTGCCAGCAGCTTAGAAAGGTCTCGGGGGACTGAAGCTTTCTTT. V and J are TRBV7-9 and TRBJ1-1, with a tentative D call TRBD1 (5 bases). Germline-derived CDR1 and CDR2 are SEHNR and FQNEAQ (reference sequence). V was cut by 1 base and J by 5 bases, with 14 bases left in between. CDR3 length equals 15 residues.

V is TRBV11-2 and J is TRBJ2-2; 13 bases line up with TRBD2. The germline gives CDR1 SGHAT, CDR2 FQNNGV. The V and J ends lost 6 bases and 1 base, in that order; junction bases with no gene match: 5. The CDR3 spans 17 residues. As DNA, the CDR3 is TGTGCCAGCAGGTCCGGGACTAGCGGGGAGAACACCGGGGAGCTGTTTTTT. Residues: CASRSGTSGENTGELFF.

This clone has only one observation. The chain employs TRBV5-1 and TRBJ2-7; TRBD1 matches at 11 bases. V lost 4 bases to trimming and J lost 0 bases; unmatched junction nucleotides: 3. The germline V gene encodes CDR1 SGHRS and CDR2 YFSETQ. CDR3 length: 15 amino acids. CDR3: CASSTGQGGSYEQYF. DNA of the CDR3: TGCGCCAGCAGCACGGGACAGGGGGGCTCCTACGAGCAGTACTTC.

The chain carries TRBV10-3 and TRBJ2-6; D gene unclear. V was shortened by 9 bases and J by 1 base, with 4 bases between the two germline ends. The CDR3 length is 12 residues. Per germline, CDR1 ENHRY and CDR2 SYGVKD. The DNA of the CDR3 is TGTGCCATAACATCTGGGGCCAACGTCCTGACTTTC. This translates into CAITSGANVLTF.

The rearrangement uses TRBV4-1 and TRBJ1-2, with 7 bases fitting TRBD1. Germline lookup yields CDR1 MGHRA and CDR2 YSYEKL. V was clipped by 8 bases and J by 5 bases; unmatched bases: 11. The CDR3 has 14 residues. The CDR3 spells CASAPGQTLYGYTF. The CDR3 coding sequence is TGCGCCAGCGCCCCGGGACAGACCTTATATGGCTACACCTTC.

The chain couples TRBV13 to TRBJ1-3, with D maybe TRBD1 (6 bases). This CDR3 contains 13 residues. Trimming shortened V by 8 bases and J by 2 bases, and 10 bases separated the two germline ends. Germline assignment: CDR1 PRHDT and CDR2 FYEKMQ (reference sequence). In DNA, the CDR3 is TGTGCCAGCGGCCACAGGGCTGGAAACACCATATATTTT. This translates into CASGHRAGNTIYF.

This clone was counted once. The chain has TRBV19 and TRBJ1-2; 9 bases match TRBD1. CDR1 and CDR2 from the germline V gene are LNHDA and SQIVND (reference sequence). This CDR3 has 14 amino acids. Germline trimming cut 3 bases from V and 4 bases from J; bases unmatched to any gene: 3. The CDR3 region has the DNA TGTGCCAGTAGTATTGGGACAGGGTTCTATGGCTACACCTTC. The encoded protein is CASSIGTGFYGYTF.

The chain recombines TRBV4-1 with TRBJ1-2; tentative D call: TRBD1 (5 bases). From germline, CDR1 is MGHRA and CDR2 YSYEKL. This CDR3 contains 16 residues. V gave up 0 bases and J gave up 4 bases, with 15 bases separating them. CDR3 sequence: CASSQEPGAGGYGYTF. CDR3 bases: TGCGCCAGCAGCCAAGAGCCAGGCGCCGGGGGCTATGGCTACACCTTC.

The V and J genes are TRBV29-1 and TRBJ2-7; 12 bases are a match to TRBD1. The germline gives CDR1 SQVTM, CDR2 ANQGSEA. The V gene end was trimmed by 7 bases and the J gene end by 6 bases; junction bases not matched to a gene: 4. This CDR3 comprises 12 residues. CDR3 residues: CSARDRGLEQYF. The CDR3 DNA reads TGCAGCGCTCGGGACAGGGGGCTCGAGCAGTACTTC.